These T cell receptor beta chains were read from a single sample in a study of cytomegalovirus exposure and HLA in healthy donors. Assay used: immunoSEQ multiplex PCR; TCRdb lists only in-frame clones, some missing. The repertoire holds some 130,000 clones, with around 80% as singletons. Sample: PBMCs. The receptors originated from a female donor in good health and CMV-seronegative. Each CDR3 is given with its conserved first and last residue. D genes are given only for firm matches. Clone sizes are given selectively: once, few, many, or a class where the clone is expanded.

>TRBJ1-1|TRBV30|TRBD1|NA
CAWIRQGEAFF
TGTGCCTGGATAAGACAGGGTGAAGCTTTCTTT
>TRBJ1-5|TRBV6-5|TRBD1|once
CASTPSTGNQPQHF
TGTGCCAGCACCCCATCGACAGGGAATCAGCCCCAGCATTTT
>TRBJ1-5|TRBV28|TRBD1|few
CAGHRDRASYNQPQHF
TGTGCCGGTCACCGGGACAGGGCCTCTTACAATCAGCCCCAGCATTTT
>TRBJ2-1|TRBV5-1|NA|NA
CASSLQDYNEQFF
TGCGCCAGCAGCTTACAGGACTACAATGAGCAGTTCTTC
>TRBJ2-1|TRBV18|NA|NA
CASSRGVEDEQFF
TGTGCCAGCTCCAGGGGAGTCGAGGATGAGCAGTTCTTC
>TRBJ2-1|TRBV4-2|TRBD2|NA
CASSLSGAYGGNNEQFF
TGTGCCAGCAGCCTAAGTGGGGCCTACGGGGGGAACAATGAGCAGTTCTTC
>TRBJ2-4|TRBV14|TRBD1|NA
CASSPGQVAKNIQYF
TGTGCCAGCAGCCCCGGACAGGTAGCCAAAAACATTCAGTACTTC
>TRBJ1-5|TRBV5-6|NA|NA
CASSLGPTAGPQHF
TGTGCCAGCAGCTTGGGACCGACGGCGGGGCCCCAGCATTTT
>TRBJ2-7|TRBV4-1|TRBD1|NA
CASSQPYRGSKDEQYF
TGCGCCAGCAGCCAACCCTACAGGGGAAGTAAGGACGAGCAGTACTTC
>TRBJ1-1|TRBV4-2|NA|NA
CASSPTGTNTEAFF
TGTGCCAGCAGCCCTACAGGGACGAACACTGAAGCTTTCTTT
>TRBJ1-4|TRBV19|TRBD1|NA
CASSSRGPGNEKLFF
TGTGCCAGTAGTTCCAGGGGGCCCGGTAATGAAAAACTGTTTTTT
>TRBJ2-7|TRBV30|NA|NA
CAWSGGGRRIYEQYF
TGTGCCTGGAGTGGAGGGGGACGGAGGATTTACGAGCAGTACTTC
>TRBJ2-7|TRBV28|TRBD2|NA
CASSSLSGRVREQYF
TGTGCCAGCAGTTCCTTAAGCGGGAGGGTCCGCGAGCAGTACTTC
>TRBJ1-6|TRBV27|NA|few
CASSFGGTLMNSPLHF
TGTGCCAGCAGTTTCGGCGGGACCCTGATGAATTCACCCCTCCACTTT
>TRBJ2-2|TRBV7-2|NA|NA
CASSLIVVPNTGELFF
TGTGCCAGCAGCTTAATCGTCGTTCCGAACACCGGGGAGCTGTTTTTT
>TRBJ1-1|TRBV9|NA|NA
CASSVGMNTEAFF
TGTGCCAGCAGCGTCGGGATGAACACTGAAGCTTTCTTT
>TRBJ2-5|TRBV7-6|NA|NA
CASSLGNQETQYF
TGTGCCAGCAGCTTAGGTAACCAAGAGACCCAGTACTTC
>TRBJ1-4|TRBV5-1|TRBD1|NA
CASSSRDSLNEKLFF
TGCGCCAGCAGCTCTCGGGACAGTCTTAATGAAAAACTGTTTTTT
>TRBJ2-3|TRBV5-5|NA|NA
CASSSGTLSTDTQYF
TGTGCCAGCAGCTCCGGGACACTCAGCACAGATACGCAGTATTTT
>TRBJ2-7|TRBV30|TRBD1|NA
CAWSAPGQGFSEQYF
TGTGCCTGGAGTGCCCCGGGACAGGGCTTCTCCGAGCAGTACTTC
>TRBJ2-2|TRBV21-1|NA|few
CASIFDRVKSGELFF
TGTGCCAGTATCTTCGACAGGGTGAAGTCCGGGGAGCTGTTTTTT
>TRBJ2-7|TRBV28|NA|NA
CASTPLGLRTYEQYF
TGTGCCAGCACCCCTCTGGGGCTGCGGACCTACGAGCAGTACTTC
>TRBJ1-5|TRBV10-3|NA|NA
CAISENQSNQPQHF
TGTGCCATCAGTGAGAACCAGAGCAATCAGCCCCAGCATTTT
>TRBJ2-5|TRBV5-1|TRBD2|NA
CASSLALAGAEGQYF
TGCGCCAGCAGCTTGGCACTAGCGGGCGCCGAAGGTCAGTACTTC
>TRBJ2-5|TRBV19|TRBD2|once
CASMASGSPPETQYF
TGTGCCAGTATGGCAAGCGGGAGTCCCCCAGAGACCCAGTACTTC
>TRBJ2-7|TRBV7-9|NA|NA
CASSFGDEQYF
TGTGCCAGCAGCTTCGGAGACGAGCAGTACTTC
>TRBJ2-1|TRBV5-4|NA|NA
CASSLGLYNEQFF
TGTGCCAGCAGCTTGGGTCTCTACAATGAGCAGTTCTTC
>TRBJ2-7|TRBV7-2|NA|NA
CASSLVVGPGSIAYEQYF
TGTGCCAGCAGCTTAGTCGTGGGGCCCGGAAGTATAGCCTACGAGCAGTACTTC